The clone carrying this TCR beta chain was detected many times. TCR beta CDR3 regions were amplified from RNA. The HTBI primer set served for first-round RT-PCR of the TCR CDR3. In TCRdb, the multiplex PCR reads were re-called with MiXCR into one record per CDR3 protein. The sample contains under 400,000 distinct CDR3 sequences, roughly a fifth of which appear only once. This record comes from a study of T cells in Graves' hyperthyroidism and ophthalmopathy. This CDR3 region has 14 residues. Germline lookup yields CDR1 SNHLY and CDR2 FYNNEI. V shed 6 bases, J shed 4 bases, and the junction held 8 bases outside the gene matches. The diagnostic basis comprised clinical symptoms, serum thyroxine and TRAb, thyroid ultrasound and orbital computed tomography.

J is TRBJ2-7 and V is TRBV2; the match to TRBD2 covers 8 bases. This receptor was obtained from a woman between 50 and 59 years old with Graves' hyperthyroidism. The sequencing sample was made of blood. The CDR3 nucleotides are TGTGCCAGCAGCCCACCGGGACTAGGTTACGAGCAGTACTTC. This sequence encodes CASSPPGLGYEQYF.